This TCR beta chain was recorded in a study of cytomegalovirus exposure and HLA in healthy donors. This clone was recorded a few times. Its target is unknown. This CDR3 has 16 residues. Per the germline V gene, CDR1 is SEHNR and CDR2 is FQNEAQ (reference sequence). The V and J ends lost 8 bases and 2 bases respectively, with 18 bases between them. Primers included in the PCR were 60 Vbeta and 13 Jbeta primers. As handled by the study authors: The authors later counted about 80 million unique TCR beta chains, approximately 10 million of them shared. This table comes from immunoSEQ multiplex PCR, and its TCRdb copy is limited to in-frame clones, with some not included. The DNA was the basis for D and trimming; V, J and clone size are from that table. The sample consists of some 130,000 clones, approximately 83% of them appearing once. Regarding the study as a whole: An analysis was carried out at a later point. It showed that HLA-associated TCR beta chains were more clonally expanded than equally common non-associated chains. Excluded: some indistinguishable V segments such as TRBV6-2 and TRBV6-3.

What was sequenced was PBMCs. The TCR was taken from a man in his forties or fifties in good health and CMV-seronegative. V is TRBV7-9 and J is TRBJ2-2; weak D call: TRBD2 (5 bases). The CDR3 DNA reads TGTGCCAGCCTAGCTTCCCCTCACGGCAACACCGGGGAGCTGTTTTTT. As protein: CASLASPHGNTGELFF.